Listed below are T cell receptor beta chains from one sample, sequenced in a study of blood T cells in healthy people across ages. TCRdb re-derived calls from the 5' RACE reads in MiXCR, one entry per CDR3 protein. The sample holds approximately 1,700,000 distinct CDR3 sequences, about 39% seen once. Material: blood. Receptors originate from a human donor in good health. Each CDR3 is given with its conserved first and last residue. The D gene is left open where the match is weak. A row's size may be missing; if present it is once, few, many or a size class.

J | D | V | size | CDR3 | DNA
TRBJ2-3 | NA | TRBV6-2/TRBV6-3 | few | CASSYNSPQYF | TGTGCCAGCAGTTACAATAGTCCGCAGTATTTT
TRBJ2-3 | TRBD2 | TRBV20-1 | NA | CSARDGGFTDTQYF | TGCAGTGCTAGAGACGGGGGGTTCACAGATACGCAGTATTTT
TRBJ1-2 | NA | TRBV7-2 | NA | CASSLDPALYGYTF | TGTGCCAGCAGCTTAGACCCAGCTCTCTATGGCTACACCTTC
TRBJ2-5 | TRBD1 | TRBV20-1 | once | CSAKDPGQGTQYF | TGCAGTGCTAAAGATCCGGGACAGGGGACCCAGTACTTC
TRBJ2-7 | TRBD2 | TRBV7-3 | many | CASSLDGTRDEQYF | TGTGCCAGCAGCTTGGACGGGACTAGAGACGAGCAGTACTTC
TRBJ2-1 | NA | TRBV10-3 | many | CAISGLRDEQFF | TGTGCCATCAGTGGGCTTAGGGATGAGCAGTTCTTC
TRBJ1-1 | NA | TRBV12-3/TRBV12-4 | few | CASSWGFEAFF | TGTGCCAGCAGTTGGGGTTTTGAAGCTTTCTTT
TRBJ2-1 | TRBD2 | TRBV27 | NA | CASTWGGGNEQFF | TGTGCCAGCACCTGGGGGGGAGGCAATGAGCAGTTCTTC
TRBJ1-4 | TRBD1 | TRBV12-3/TRBV12-4 | few | CASGRDSYNEKLFF | TGTGCCAGCGGCAGGGACAGCTATAATGAAAAACTGTTTTTT
TRBJ1-2 | TRBD1 | TRBV4-1 | NA | CASRQTGASYGYTF | TGCGCCAGCAGACAGACAGGGGCCTCATATGGCTACACCTTC
TRBJ1-5 | NA | TRBV5-1 | NA | CASSLDGLDQPQHF | TGCGCCAGCAGCTTAGACGGGTTAGATCAGCCCCAGCATTTT
TRBJ2-7 | NA | TRBV4-2 | NA | CASSQASQVSAEAYGQYF | TGTGCCAGCAGCCAAGCATCCCAGGTGAGCGCTGAGGCCTACGGGCAGTACTTC
TRBJ1-5 | TRBD1 | TRBV7-9 | NA | CANSSQGSQPQHF | TGTGCCAACAGCTCACAGGGGAGTCAGCCCCAGCATTTT
TRBJ1-1 | NA | TRBV6-5 | few | CASSYRALNTEAFF | TGTGCCAGCAGTTACAGGGCGCTGAACACTGAAGCTTTCTTT
TRBJ1-5 | TRBD1 | TRBV6-6 | many | CASSTGGVQPQHF | TGTGCCAGCAGTACAGGGGGCGTTCAGCCCCAGCATTTT
TRBJ1-4 | NA | TRBV12-3/TRBV12-4 | NA | CASSLRQSNEKLFF | TGTGCCAGCAGTTTGCGGCAGTCAAATGAAAAACTGTTTTTT
TRBJ2-5 | NA | TRBV5-1 | NA | CASSLAAGGETQYF | TGCGCCAGCAGCTTGGCGGCGGGTGGAGAGACCCAGTACTTC
TRBJ2-3 | TRBD2 | TRBV10-3 | few | CAIKREGTSGRTDTQYF | TGTGCCATCAAGCGGGAAGGGACTAGCGGACGCACAGATACGCAGTATTTT
TRBJ2-1 | NA | TRBV5-1 | NA | CASSLRPENYNEQFF | TGCGCCAGCAGCCTCCGACCCGAAAACTACAATGAGCAGTTCTTC
TRBJ1-5 | NA | TRBV20-1 | NA | CSARNSQAQGIQPQHF | TGCAGTGCTAGAAATTCACAGGCGCAAGGTATCCAGCCCCAGCATTTT
TRBJ2-1 | NA | TRBV7-6 | few | CASSPDPVNNEQFF | TGTGCCAGCAGCCCAGATCCGGTAAACAATGAGCAGTTCTTC
TRBJ2-7 | NA | TRBV6-2/TRBV6-3 | few | CASTYQGGANRYF | TGTGCCAGCACCTATCAAGGGGGAGCAAACCGGTACTTC
TRBJ2-2 | NA | TRBV20-1 | NA | CSARVPLSNTGELFF | TGCAGTGCTAGGGTGCCCCTATCGAACACCGGGGAGCTGTTTTTT
TRBJ2-7 | NA | TRBV9 | few | CASSVAPEGGSGSYEQYF | TGTGCCAGCAGCGTAGCTCCAGAGGGGGGCTCGGGATCCTACGAGCAGTACTTC
TRBJ1-2 | TRBD1 | TRBV7-9 | few | CASSITGTGGGYTF | TGTGCCAGCAGCATAACCGGGACAGGGGGCGGCTACACCTTC
TRBJ1-4 | NA | TRBV7-9 | NA | CASSSDATNEKLFF | TGTGCCAGCAGCTCAGACGCAACTAATGAAAAACTGTTTTTT
TRBJ1-1 | TRBD1 | TRBV6-5 | few | CASRSGGVNTEAFF | TGTGCCAGCAGGTCAGGGGGGGTGAACACTGAAGCTTTCTTT
TRBJ2-5 | NA | TRBV12-3/TRBV12-4 | NA | CASSLERGKTQYF | TGTGCCAGCAGTTTAGAAAGGGGGAAGACCCAGTACTTC
TRBJ1-6 | NA | TRBV6-1 | NA | CASSEEDNSSYNSPLHF | TGTGCCAGCAGTGAAGAGGACAACAGCTCCTATAATTCACCCCTCCACTTT
TRBJ1-5 | NA | TRBV7-2 | few | CASSLALGVQPQHF | TGTGCCAGCAGCTTAGCGCTAGGGGTTCAGCCCCAGCATTTT
TRBJ2-1 | NA | TRBV5-6 | NA | CASSYDRLPYNEQFF | TGTGCCAGCAGTTACGACAGGCTTCCTTACAATGAGCAGTTCTTC
TRBJ2-7 | NA | TRBV5-5 | NA | CASTPSVGRLIGWEQYF | TGTGCCAGCACCCCGAGCGTGGGGCGATTGATAGGATGGGAGCAGTACTTC
TRBJ2-5 | TRBD1 | TRBV7-2 | NA | CASSQGTGGIGTQYF | TGTGCCAGCAGCCAAGGGACAGGGGGTATCGGGACCCAGTACTTC
TRBJ2-1 | NA | TRBV4-1 | NA | CASSPQDLILYNEQFF | TGCGCCAGCAGCCCCCAGGACCTCATTTTATACAATGAGCAGTTCTTC
TRBJ1-5 | NA | TRBV20-1 | NA | CSASRAGERQPQHF | TGCAGTGCTAGTCGGGCAGGGGAAAGGCAGCCCCAGCATTTT
TRBJ2-3 | NA | TRBV29-1 | few | CSVLDGTTDTQYF | TGCAGCGTCTTGGATGGGACCACAGATACGCAGTATTTT
TRBJ2-7 | NA | TRBV21-1 | NA | CASSKELRGQAALKVTYEQYF | TGTGCCAGCAGCAAAGAACTTAGGGGACAGGCCGCGTTAAAGGTAACCTACGAGCAGTACTTC
TRBJ1-2 | NA | TRBV12-3/TRBV12-4 | NA | CASSLLGSEDYTF | TGTGCCAGCAGTTTGTTAGGGTCGGAGGACTACACCTTC
TRBJ1-2 | NA | TRBV27 | few | CASGSGVGGYGYTF | TGTGCCAGCGGCTCGGGTGTAGGGGGATATGGCTACACCTTC